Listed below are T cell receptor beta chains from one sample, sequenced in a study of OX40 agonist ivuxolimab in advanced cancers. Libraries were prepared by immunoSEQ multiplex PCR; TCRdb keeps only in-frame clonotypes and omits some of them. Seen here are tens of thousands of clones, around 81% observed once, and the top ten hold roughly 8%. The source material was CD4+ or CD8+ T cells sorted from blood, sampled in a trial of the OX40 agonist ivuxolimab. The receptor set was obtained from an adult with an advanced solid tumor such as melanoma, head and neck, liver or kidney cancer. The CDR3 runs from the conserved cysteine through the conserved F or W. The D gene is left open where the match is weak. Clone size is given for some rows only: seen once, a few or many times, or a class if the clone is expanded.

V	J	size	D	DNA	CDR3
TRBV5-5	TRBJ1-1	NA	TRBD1	TGTGCCAGCAGCTTAGGACAGGGGGCGTTTTGGGACACTGAAGCTTTCTTT	CASSLGQGAFWDTEAFF
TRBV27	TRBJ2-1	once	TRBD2	TGTGCCAGCAGTGAAACTAGCGAGATATCCTACAATGAGCAGTTCTTC	CASSETSEISYNEQFF
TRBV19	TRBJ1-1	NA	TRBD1	TGTGCCAGTAGCGACAGGGCGCAGGACACTGAAGCTTTCTTT	CASSDRAQDTEAFF
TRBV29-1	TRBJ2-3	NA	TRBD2	TGCAGCGTTAGCGGGGGGGCAAGAACAGATACGCAGTATTTT	CSVSGGARTDTQYF
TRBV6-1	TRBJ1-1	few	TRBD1	TGTGCCAGCAGGGAACAGGGGGGCACGGGGTGGGACACTGAAGCTTTCTTT	CASREQGGTGWDTEAFF
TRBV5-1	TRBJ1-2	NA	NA	TGCGCCAGCAGCGTGGACACCAACTATGGCTACACCTTC	CASSVDTNYGYTF
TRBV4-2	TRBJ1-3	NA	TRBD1	TGTGCCAGCAGCCTAGAGGACAGGGCTGGAAACACCATATATTTT	CASSLEDRAGNTIYF
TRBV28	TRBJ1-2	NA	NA	TGTGCCAGCAGTTTTGGGGCGAGGCCCCACACCTTC	CASSFGARPHTF
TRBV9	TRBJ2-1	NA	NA	TGTGCCAGCAGCGTAGAGCCCCGCGGTGAGCAGTTCTTC	CASSVEPRGEQFF
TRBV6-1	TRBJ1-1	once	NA	TGTGCCAGCAGTGAGATATTAGACACTGAAGCTTTCTTT	CASSEILDTEAFF
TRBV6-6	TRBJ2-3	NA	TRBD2	TGTGCCAGCACCACGGATAGCGGGGGTCTCACAGATACGCAGTATTTT	CASTTDSGGLTDTQYF
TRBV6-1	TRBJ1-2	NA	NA	TGTGCCAGCAGTGAATCAGTACAGGGCTCCCTCTATGGCTACACCTTC	CASSESVQGSLYGYTF
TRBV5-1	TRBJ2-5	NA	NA	TGCGCCAGCAGCCCGCAACCTTCGACAAGAGAAGAGACCCAGTACTTC	CASSPQPSTREETQYF
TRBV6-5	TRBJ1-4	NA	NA	TGTGCCAGCAGGGACCGGGACTCGGGAGCAAAACTGTTTTTT	CASRDRDSGAKLFF
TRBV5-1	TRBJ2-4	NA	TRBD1	TGCGCCAGCAGCTCAGGGACAGGGAGTGTCAAAAACATTCAGTACTTC	CASSSGTGSVKNIQYF
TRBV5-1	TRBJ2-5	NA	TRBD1	TGCGCCAGCAGCCTGACGACAGGGAAAGAGACCCAGTACTTC	CASSLTTGKETQYF
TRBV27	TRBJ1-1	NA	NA	TGTGCCAGCAGTTTATCCCGTGGGACTGAAGCTTTCTTT	CASSLSRGTEAFF
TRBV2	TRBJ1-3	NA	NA	TGTGCCAGCAGTGATAAGGCAGGGTCTGGAAACACCATATATTTT	CASSDKAGSGNTIYF
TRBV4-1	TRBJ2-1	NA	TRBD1	TGCGCCAGCAGCCAAGATAGGGGGACAGGATCCTACAATGAGCAGTTCTTC	CASSQDRGTGSYNEQFF
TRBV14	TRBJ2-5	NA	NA	TGTGCCAGCAGCGAGGACAGCACCCTCCAAGAGACCCAGTACTTC	CASSEDSTLQETQYF
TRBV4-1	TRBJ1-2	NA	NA	TGCGCCAGCAGCCACAATTGGGCAGCTAACTATGGCTACACCTTC	CASSHNWAANYGYTF
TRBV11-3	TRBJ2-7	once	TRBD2	TGTGCCAGCAGCCTCGGCGGGAGCTACGAGCAGTACTTC	CASSLGGSYEQYF
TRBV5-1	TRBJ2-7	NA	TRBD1	TGCGCCAGCAGCGTAACCGGGACAGCCTACGAGCAGTACTTC	CASSVTGTAYEQYF
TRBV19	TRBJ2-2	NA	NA	TGTGCCAGTAGTGTGCCAGCGAACACCGGGGAGCTGTTTTTT	CASSVPANTGELFF
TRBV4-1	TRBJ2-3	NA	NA	TGCGCCAGCAGCCAAGATGTGGGCGGCACAGATACGCAGTATTTT	CASSQDVGGTDTQYF
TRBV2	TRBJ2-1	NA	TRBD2	TGTGCCAGCAGTCTTAGCGGGGGGGCGTTAACCTACAATGAGCAGTTCTTC	CASSLSGGALTYNEQFF
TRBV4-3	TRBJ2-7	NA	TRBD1	TGCGCCAGCAGCCAAGACAGGGGGCAATACGAGCAGTACTTC	CASSQDRGQYEQYF
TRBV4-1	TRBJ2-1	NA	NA	TGCGCCAGCAGCCTTCAGACTAGTTTCGATGAGCAGTTCTTC	CASSLQTSFDEQFF
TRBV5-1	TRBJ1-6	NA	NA	TGCGCCAGCAGCTTGGGGTGGGGGTTCAATTCACCCCTCCACTTT	CASSLGWGFNSPLHF
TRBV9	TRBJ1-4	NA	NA	TGTGCCAGCAGCGGCGATGATGAAAAACTGTTTTTT	CASSGDDEKLFF
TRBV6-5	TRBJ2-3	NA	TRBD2	TGTGCCAGCAGTGGAAGCAGCGGGGGGCAGTATTTT	CASSGSSGGQYF
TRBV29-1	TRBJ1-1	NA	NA	TGCAGCGTTGAGAAAGACCCGAACACTGAAGCTTTCTTT	CSVEKDPNTEAFF
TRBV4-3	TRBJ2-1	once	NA	TGCGCCAGCAGCCAAGAGGACAACTACAATGAGCAGTTCTTC	CASSQEDNYNEQFF
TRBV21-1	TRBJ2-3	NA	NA	TGTGCCAGCAGCAAAGAGGTGCAGGGGGGGGGCACAGATACGCAGTATTTT	CASSKEVQGGGTDTQYF
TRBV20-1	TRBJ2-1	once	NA	TGCAGTGCCCAGAACTACAATGAGCAGTTCTTC	CSAQNYNEQFF
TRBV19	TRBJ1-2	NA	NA	TGTGCCAGTAGAAGTGGGGGTGACTATGGCTACACCTTC	CASRSGGDYGYTF
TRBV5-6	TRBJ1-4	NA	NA	TGTGCCAGCAGCCCCAGAGGGAGGGAAAAACTGTTTTTT	CASSPRGREKLFF
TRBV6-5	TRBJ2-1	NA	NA	TGTGCCAGCAGTTGGATCCAGGTCTCCTACAATGAGCAGTTCTTC	CASSWIQVSYNEQFF
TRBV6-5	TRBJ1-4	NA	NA	TGTGCCAGCAGTCTTAAAGTAGCAACTAATGAAAAACTGTTTTTT	CASSLKVATNEKLFF
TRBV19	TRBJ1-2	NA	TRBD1	TGTGCCAGCCTGGGACAGAACTATGGCTACACCTTC	CASLGQNYGYTF
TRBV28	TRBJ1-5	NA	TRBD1	TGTGCCAGCAGTTGGGGACAGGGGTTCGGACAGCCCCAGCATTTT	CASSWGQGFGQPQHF
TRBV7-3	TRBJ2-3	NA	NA	TGTGCCAGCAGCCCCACTTACAGTCGGACAAGTACGCAGTATTTT	CASSPTYSRTSTQYF
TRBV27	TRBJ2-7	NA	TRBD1	TGTGCCAGTTCGGGACAGTTAGGGTCGTACGAGCAGTACTTC	CASSGQLGSYEQYF
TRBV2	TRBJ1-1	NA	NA	TGTGCCAGCAGAGAGGGTCTAGGGGGCACTGAAGCTTTCTTT	CASREGLGGTEAFF
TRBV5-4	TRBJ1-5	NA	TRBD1	TGTGCCAGCAGTCTGGACAGGGGCTCACAGCCCCAGCATTTT	CASSLDRGSQPQHF
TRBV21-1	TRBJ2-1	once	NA	TGTGCCAGCGGGGAACGGGGGGGTGCTGAGCAGTTCTTC	CASGERGGAEQFF
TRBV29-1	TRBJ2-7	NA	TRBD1	TGCAGCGTCCTTACCGGGACAGACTACGAGCAGTACTTC	CSVLTGTDYEQYF
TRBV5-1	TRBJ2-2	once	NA	TGCGCCAGCAGCTTGGATAACACCGGGGAGCTGTTTTTT	CASSLDNTGELFF
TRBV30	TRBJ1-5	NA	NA	TGTGCCTGGAGTGGCAGCAATAGCAATCAGCCCCAGCATTTT	CAWSGSNSNQPQHF